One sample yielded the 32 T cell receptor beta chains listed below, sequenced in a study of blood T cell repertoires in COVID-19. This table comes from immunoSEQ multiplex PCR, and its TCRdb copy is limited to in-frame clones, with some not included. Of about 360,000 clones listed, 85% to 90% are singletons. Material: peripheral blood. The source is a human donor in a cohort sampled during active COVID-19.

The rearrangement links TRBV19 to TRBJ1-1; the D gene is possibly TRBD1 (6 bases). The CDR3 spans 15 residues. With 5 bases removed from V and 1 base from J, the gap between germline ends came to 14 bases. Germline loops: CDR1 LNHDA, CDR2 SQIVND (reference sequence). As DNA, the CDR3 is TGTGCCAGTAGTGCCCCCGGGACATCGAACACTGAAGCTTTCTTT. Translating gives CASSAPGTSNTEAFF.

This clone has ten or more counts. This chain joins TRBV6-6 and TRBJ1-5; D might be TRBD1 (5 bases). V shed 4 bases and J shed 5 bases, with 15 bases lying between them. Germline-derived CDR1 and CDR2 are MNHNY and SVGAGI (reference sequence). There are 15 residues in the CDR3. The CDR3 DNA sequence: TGTGCCAGCAGTTCTCAAGGGGCTTGGTATCAGCCCCAGCATTTT. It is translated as CASSSQGAWYQPQHF.

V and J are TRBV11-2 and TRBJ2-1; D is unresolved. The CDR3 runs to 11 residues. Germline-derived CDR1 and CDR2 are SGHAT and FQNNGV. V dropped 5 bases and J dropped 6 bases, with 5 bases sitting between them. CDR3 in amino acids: CASSTGNEQFF. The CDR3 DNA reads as TGTGCCAGCAGCACGGGCAATGAGCAGTTCTTC.

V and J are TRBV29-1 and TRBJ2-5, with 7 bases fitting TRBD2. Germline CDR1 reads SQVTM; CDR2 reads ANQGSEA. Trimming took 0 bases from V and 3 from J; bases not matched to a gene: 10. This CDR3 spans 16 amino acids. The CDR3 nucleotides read TGCAGCGTTGAAGATAGGGAGGGGAGGCTAAAAGAGACCCAGTACTTC. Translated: CSVEDREGRLKETQYF.

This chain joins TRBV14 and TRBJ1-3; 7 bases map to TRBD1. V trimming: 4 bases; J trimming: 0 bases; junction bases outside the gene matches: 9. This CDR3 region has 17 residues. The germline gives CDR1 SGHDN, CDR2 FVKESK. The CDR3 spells CASSRVDRPRSGNTIYF. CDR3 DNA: TGTGCCAGCAGCCGCGTGGACAGGCCGCGCTCTGGAAACACCATATATTTT.

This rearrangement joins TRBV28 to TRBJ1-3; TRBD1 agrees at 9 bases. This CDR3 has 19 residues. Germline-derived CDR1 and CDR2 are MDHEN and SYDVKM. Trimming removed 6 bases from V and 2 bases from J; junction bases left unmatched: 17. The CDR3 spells CASRQGASRIDKTGNTIYF. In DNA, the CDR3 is TGTGCCAGCAGACAGGGGGCCTCCCGGATCGATAAAACTGGAAACACCATATATTTT.

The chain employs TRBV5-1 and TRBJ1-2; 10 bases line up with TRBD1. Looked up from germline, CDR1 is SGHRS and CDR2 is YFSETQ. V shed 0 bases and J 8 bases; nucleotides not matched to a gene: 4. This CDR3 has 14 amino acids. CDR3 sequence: CASSLGQGAKGYTF. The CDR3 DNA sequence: TGCGCCAGCAGCTTGGGACAGGGGGCAAAGGGCTACACCTTC.

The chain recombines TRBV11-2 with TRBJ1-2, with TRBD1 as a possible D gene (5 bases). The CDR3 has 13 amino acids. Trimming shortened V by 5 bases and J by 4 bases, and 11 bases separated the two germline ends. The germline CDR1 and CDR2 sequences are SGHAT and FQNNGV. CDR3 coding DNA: TGTGCCAGCAGCCAGTGGGGCAGCTATGGCTACACCTTC. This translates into CASSQWGSYGYTF.

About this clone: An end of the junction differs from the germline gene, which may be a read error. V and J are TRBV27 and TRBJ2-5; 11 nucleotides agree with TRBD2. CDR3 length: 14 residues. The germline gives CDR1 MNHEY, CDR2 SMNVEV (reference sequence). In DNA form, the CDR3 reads TGTGCCAGCAGGTCCTCATCGACTAGCGGGATAGGTGACTTC. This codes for CASRSSSTSGIGDF.

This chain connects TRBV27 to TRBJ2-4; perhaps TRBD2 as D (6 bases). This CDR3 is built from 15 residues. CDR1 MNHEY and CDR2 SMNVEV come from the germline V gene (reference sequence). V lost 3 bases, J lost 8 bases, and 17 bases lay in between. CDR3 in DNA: TGTGCCAGCAGTTTTACCCGGGAGATGGTGGACATTCAGTACTTC. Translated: CASSFTREMVDIQYF.

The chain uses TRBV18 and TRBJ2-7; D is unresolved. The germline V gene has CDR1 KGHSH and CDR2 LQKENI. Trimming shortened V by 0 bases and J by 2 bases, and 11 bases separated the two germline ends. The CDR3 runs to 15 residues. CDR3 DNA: TGTGCCAGCTCACCACCGATCGGTGCTGCCTACGAGCAGTACTTC. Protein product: CASSPPIGAAYEQYF.

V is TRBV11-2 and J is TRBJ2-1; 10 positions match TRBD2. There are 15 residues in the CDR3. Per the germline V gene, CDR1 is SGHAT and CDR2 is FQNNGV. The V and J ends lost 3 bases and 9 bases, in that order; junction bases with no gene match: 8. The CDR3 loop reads CASSFLGTSVVEQFF. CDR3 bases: TGTGCCAGCAGCTTTCTCGGGACTAGCGTCGTTGAGCAGTTCTTC.

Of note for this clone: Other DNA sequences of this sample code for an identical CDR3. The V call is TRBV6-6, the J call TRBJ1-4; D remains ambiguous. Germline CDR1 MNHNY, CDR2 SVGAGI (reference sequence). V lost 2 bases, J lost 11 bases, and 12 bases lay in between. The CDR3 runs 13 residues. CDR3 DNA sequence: TGTGCCAGCAGTTACGGGCCAGGTGGGAAACTGTTTTTT. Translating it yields CASSYGPGGKLFF.

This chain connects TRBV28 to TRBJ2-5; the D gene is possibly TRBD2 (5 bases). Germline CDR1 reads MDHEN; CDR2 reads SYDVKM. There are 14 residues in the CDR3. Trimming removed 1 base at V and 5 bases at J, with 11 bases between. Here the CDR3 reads CASSLLAPRETQYF. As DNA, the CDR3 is TGTGCCAGCAGTTTATTAGCGCCCCGGGAGACCCAGTACTTC. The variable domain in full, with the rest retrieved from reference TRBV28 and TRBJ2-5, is DVKVTQSSRYLVKRTGEKVFLECVQDMDHENMFWYRQDPGLGLRLIYFSYDVKMKEKGDIPEGYSVSREKKERFSLILESASTNQTSMYLCASSLLAPRETQYFGPGTRLLVL.

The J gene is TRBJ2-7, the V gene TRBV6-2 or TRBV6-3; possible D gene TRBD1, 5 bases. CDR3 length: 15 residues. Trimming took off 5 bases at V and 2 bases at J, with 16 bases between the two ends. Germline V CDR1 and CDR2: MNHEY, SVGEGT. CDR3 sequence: CASSPPQTETYEQYF. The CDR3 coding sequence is TGTGCCAGCAGTCCACCCCAGACAGAAACCTACGAGCAGTACTTC.

Written as DNA, the CDR3 is TGTGCCACCAGTGGGCCAGGGGCACAGCCCCAGCATTTT. This codes for CATSGPGAQPQHF. J is TRBJ1-5 and V is TRBV24-1, with a tentative D call TRBD1 (6 bases). The CDR3 extends over 13 amino acids. Trimming removed 5 bases at V and 7 bases at J, with 11 bases between. The germline V gene has CDR1 KGHDR and CDR2 SFDVKD.

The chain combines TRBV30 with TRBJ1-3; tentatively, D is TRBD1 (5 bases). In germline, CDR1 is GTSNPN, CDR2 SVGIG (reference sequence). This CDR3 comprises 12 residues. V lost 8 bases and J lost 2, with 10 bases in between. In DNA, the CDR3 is TGTGCCCTCACAGGTCCTGGAAACACCATATATTTT. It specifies CALTGPGNTIYF.

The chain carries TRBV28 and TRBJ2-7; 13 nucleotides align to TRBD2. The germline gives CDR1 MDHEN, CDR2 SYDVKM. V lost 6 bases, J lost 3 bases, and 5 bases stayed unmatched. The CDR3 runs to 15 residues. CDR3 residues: CASSTTSGRFYEQYF. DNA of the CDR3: TGTGCCAGCAGCACGACTAGCGGGAGGTTCTACGAGCAGTACTTC.

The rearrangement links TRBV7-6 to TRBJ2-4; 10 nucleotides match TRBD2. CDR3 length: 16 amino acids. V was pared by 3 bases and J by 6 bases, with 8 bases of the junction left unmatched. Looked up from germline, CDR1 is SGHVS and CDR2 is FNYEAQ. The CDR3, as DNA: TGTGCCAGCAGCTTTGCGCCTAGCGGGGGAGGAAACATTCAGTACTTC. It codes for CASSFAPSGGGNIQYF.

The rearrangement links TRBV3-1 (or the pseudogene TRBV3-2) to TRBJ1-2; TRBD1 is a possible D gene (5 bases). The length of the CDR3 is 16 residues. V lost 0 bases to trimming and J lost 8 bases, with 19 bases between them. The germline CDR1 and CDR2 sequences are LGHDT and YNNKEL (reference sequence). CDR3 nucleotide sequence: TGTGCCAGCAGCCAAGATCTGGACACTATATTTCAGGGCTACACCTTC. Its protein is CASSQDLDTIFQGYTF.

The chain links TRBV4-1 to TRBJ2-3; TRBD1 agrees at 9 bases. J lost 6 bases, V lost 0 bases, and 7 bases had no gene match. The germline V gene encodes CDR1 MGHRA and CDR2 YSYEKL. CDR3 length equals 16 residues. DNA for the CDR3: TGCGCCAGCAGCCAAGAACCGGGACAGGGAGTCGATACGCAGTATTTT. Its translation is CASSQEPGQGVDTQYF.

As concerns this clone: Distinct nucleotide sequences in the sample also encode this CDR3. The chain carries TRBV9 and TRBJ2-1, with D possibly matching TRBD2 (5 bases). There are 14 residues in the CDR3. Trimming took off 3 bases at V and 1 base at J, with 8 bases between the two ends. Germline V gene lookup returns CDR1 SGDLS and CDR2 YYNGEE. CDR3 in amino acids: CASSARTSYNEQFF. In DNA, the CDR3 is TGTGCCAGCAGCGCCCGGACTTCCTACAATGAGCAGTTCTTC.

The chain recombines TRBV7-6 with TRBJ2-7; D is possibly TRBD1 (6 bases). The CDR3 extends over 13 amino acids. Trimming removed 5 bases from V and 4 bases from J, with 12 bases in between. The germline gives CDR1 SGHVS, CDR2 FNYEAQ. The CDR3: CASSPRGPYEQYF. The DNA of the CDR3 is TGTGCCAGCAGCCCCAGGGGCCCTTACGAGCAGTACTTC.

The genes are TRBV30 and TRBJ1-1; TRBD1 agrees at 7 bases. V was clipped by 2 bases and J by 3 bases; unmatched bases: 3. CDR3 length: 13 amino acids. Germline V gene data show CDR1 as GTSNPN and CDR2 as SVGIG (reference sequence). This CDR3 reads CAWSTGADTEAFF. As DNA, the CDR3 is TGTGCCTGGAGTACAGGGGCCGACACTGAAGCTTTCTTT. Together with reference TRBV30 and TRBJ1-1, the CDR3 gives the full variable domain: SQTIHQWPATLVQPVGSPLSLECTVEGTSNPNLYWYRQAAGRGLQLLFYSVGIGQISSEVPQNLSASRPQDRQFILSSKKLLLSDSGFYLCAWSTGADTEAFFGQGTRLTVV.

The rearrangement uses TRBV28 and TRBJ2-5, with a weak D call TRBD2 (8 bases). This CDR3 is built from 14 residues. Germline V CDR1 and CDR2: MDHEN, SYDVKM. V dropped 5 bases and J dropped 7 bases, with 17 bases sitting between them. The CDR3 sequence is CASSQTGRGPTQYF. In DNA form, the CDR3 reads TGTGCCAGCAGTCAAACCGGGAGGGGGCCGACCCAGTACTTC.

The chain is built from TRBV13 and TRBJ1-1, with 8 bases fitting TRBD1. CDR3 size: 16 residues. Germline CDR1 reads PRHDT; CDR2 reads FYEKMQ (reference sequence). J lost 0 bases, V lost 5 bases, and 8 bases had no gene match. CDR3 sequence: CASSIRPGGLNTEAFF. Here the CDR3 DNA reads TGTGCCAGCAGCATTAGACCAGGGGGCTTGAACACTGAAGCTTTCTTT.

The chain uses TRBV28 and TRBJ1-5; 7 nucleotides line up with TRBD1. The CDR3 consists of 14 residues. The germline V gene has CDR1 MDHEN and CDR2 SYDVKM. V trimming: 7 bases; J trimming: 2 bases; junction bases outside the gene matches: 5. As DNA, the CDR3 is TGTGCCAGCACCCTTGGACAGGGCAATCAGCCCCAGCATTTT. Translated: CASTLGQGNQPQHF. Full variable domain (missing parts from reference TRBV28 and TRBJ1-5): DVKVTQSSRYLVKRTGEKVFLECVQDMDHENMFWYRQDPGLGLRLIYFSYDVKMKEKGDIPEGYSVSREKKERFSLILESASTNQTSMYLCASTLGQGNQPQHFGDGTRLSIL.

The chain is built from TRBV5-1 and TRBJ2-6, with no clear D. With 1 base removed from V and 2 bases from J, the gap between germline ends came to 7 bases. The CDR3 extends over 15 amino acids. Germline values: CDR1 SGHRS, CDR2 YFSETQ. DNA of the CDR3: TGCGCCAGCAGCTTGCCGGGTCCTGGGGCCAACGTCCTGACTTTC. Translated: CASSLPGPGANVLTF.

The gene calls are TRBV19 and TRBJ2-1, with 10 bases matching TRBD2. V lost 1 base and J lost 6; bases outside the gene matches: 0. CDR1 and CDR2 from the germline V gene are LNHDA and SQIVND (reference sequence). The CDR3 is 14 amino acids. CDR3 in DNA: TGTGCCAGTAGTATAGGGACTAGCGGCAATGAGCAGTTCTTC. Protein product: CASSIGTSGNEQFF.

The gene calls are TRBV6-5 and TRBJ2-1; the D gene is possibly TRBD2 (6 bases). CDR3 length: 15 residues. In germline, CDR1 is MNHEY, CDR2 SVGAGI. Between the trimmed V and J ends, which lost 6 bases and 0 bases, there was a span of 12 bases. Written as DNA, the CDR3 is TGTGCCAGCAGGCGGGACCGGAGCTCCTACAATGAGCAGTTCTTC. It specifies CASRRDRSSYNEQFF.

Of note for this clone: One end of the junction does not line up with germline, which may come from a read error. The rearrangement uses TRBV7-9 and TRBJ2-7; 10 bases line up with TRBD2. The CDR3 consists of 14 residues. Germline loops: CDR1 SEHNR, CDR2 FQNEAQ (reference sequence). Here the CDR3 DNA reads TGTGCCAGCAGCTTATCAACATTTAGCGGGAGGCCCAGTTTC. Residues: CASSLSTFSGRPSF.

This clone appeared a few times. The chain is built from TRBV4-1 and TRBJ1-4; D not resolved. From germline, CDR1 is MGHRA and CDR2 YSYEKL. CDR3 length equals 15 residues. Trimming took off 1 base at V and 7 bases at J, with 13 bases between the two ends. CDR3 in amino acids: CASSQVQASGEKLFF. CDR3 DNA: TGCGCCAGCAGCCAAGTTCAGGCCAGCGGTGAAAAACTGTTTTTT.